One sample yielded the 28 T cell receptor beta chains listed below, sequenced in a study of spatial heterogeneity in lung cancer. Study-wide findings and caveats: Expanded intratumoral alpha and beta TCR counts tracked tumor mutation counts.

Their specific antigens are unknown. TCRdb reprocessed the 5' RACE reads via MiXCR and lists one record per CDR3 protein. The repertoire holds about 6,800 distinct CDR3 sequences, with roughly an eighth as singletons. Time point defined: sample taken at primary tumor resection. The sequences come from lung tumor tissue, collected at surgery. The receptors derive from a male donor with early-stage non-small cell lung cancer.

This clonotype showed up many times. Since the library was made to target alpha chains, this beta chain is a stray read and its abundance is not meaningful. This sequence joins TRBV30 and TRBJ2-1; 12 positions agree with TRBD2. The germline V gene encodes CDR1 GTSNPN and CDR2 SVGIG (reference sequence). The V segment lost 4 bases and the J segment 7 bases; nucleotides outside the gene matches: 8. The length of the CDR3 is 15 residues. Here the CDR3 reads CAWNRLAGEGNEQFF. CDR3 nucleotide sequence: TGTGCCTGGAACCGACTAGCGGGAGAAGGGAATGAGCAGTTCTTC.

This clonotype was counted many times. This beta chain is a stray sequence in a library constructed for alpha chains; its clone size is not meaningful. V and J are TRBV18 and TRBJ2-2; D gene ambiguous. The ends were cut back, 5 bases at V and 0 bases at J, with 7 bases in the middle. CDR3 length: 14 residues. Germline values: CDR1 KGHSH, CDR2 LQKENI. The CDR3 sequence: CASSSQTNTGELFF. CDR3 coding DNA: TGTGCCAGCTCATCCCAAACGAACACCGGGGAGCTGTTTTTT.

This clonotype was counted between two and nine times. A library prepared for alpha chains yielded this beta chain as an off-target read; its size is of little meaning. The V gene is TRBV10-3, the J gene TRBJ2-7; tentatively, D is TRBD1 (6 bases). Between the trimmed V and J ends, which lost 6 bases and 3 bases, there was a span of 9 bases. The CDR3 length is 12 residues. Germline V gene lookup returns CDR1 ENHRY and CDR2 SYGVKD. The CDR3, as DNA: TGTGCCATCAGGGACAGCTACTACGAGCAGTACTTC. Translation: CAIRDSYYEQYF.

This clonotype was seen more than once but under ten times. Being off target in a library aimed at alpha chains, this beta chain has a size of little meaning. J is TRBJ1-1 and V is TRBV6-5, with D perhaps matching TRBD1 (6 bases). Trimming stripped 6 bases from V and 4 bases from J, with 15 bases between. The CDR3 extends over 14 amino acids. Germline V gene data show CDR1 as MNHEY and CDR2 as SVGAGI. CDR3 residues: CASSLLGGGTEAFF. DNA of the CDR3: TGTGCCAGCAGCCTACTCGGAGGGGGCACTGAAGCTTTCTTT.

Relative to its sample, this clonotype is medium-sized (0.01 to 0.1%). This beta chain is an unintended read in a library built for alpha chains; its size means little. The V call is TRBV10-3, the J call TRBJ1-5, with D possibly being TRBD1 (5 bases). The V end was cut by 3 bases, the J end by 4 bases, with 10 bases between. The CDR3 is 14 residues long. Germline V gives CDR1 ENHRY, CDR2 SYGVKD. As DNA, the CDR3 is TGTGCCATCAGTGACGGGGGGGGTAATCAGCCCCAGCATTTT. It encodes CAISDGGGNQPQHF.

For this clonotype: The size of this beta chain means little, since it is a stray read in a library made for alpha chains. V gene TRBV5-1 combines with J gene TRBJ2-4; tentatively, D is TRBD2 (6 bases). This CDR3 has 14 residues. V was cut by 5 bases and J by 6 bases, with 15 bases left in between. Germline V CDR1 and CDR2: SGHRS, YFSETQ. The CDR3 region has the DNA TGCGCCAGCAGGGAGGGATTGCGGGGAAACATTCAGTACTTC. Translating gives CASREGLRGNIQYF.

This clonotype has only a few counts. This beta chain slipped into a library made for alpha chains as a stray read, so its size is not meaningful. This rearrangement joins TRBV11-2 to TRBJ2-6; D unresolved. This CDR3 is 16 amino acids long. V was pared by 5 bases and J by 0 bases, with 11 bases between. The germline gives CDR1 SGHAT, CDR2 FQNNGV. CDR3 bases: TGTGCCAGCAGCCAAGGGAAATTCTCTGGGGCCAACGTCCTGACTTTC. It encodes CASSQGKFSGANVLTF.

With regard to this clonotype: A much larger clone is a single base away; this may be a read error. This beta chain slipped into a library made for alpha chains as a stray read, so its size is not meaningful. This rearrangement joins TRBV28 to TRBJ2-6, with no clear D. The CDR3 totals 12 residues. CDR1 and CDR2 (germline): MDHEN, SYDVKM. CDR3 in amino acids: CASKTHPNVPTF. For the CDR3, the DNA is TGTGCCAGCAAAACTCACCCCAACGTCCCGACTTTC.

This clonotype was counted at least ten times. Because the library targeted alpha chains, this beta chain is an off-target read whose size means little. V usage is TRBV29-1 and J usage is TRBJ1-1, with 7 bases fitting TRBD1. Germline assignment: CDR1 SQVTM and CDR2 ANQGSEA. After removal of 6 bases from V and 4 bases from J, the junction contained 5 bases not matched to a gene. The CDR3 length is 12 residues. The CDR3 region has the DNA TGCAGCGTACAGGGGCCGGGCACTGAAGCTTTCTTT. This encodes CSVQGPGTEAFF.

This clonotype occurred many times. Little can be read into the size of this beta chain, an off-target read in a library designed for alpha chains. The chain is built from TRBV6-2 or TRBV6-3 and TRBJ1-5; D is ambiguous. Germline-derived CDR1 and CDR2 are MNHEY and SVGEGT. V was trimmed by 8 bases and J by 2 bases, leaving 10 bases between them. This CDR3 spans 13 amino acids. In DNA form, the CDR3 reads TGTGCCAGCCGCCTTAGGGGCAATCAGCCCCAGCATTTT. The encoded protein is CASRLRGNQPQHF.

Comment on this clonotype: This beta chain appears as a stray read in a library generated for alpha chains; its size is not informative. The chain links TRBV7-2 to TRBJ2-3; the D is unclear. The CDR3 is made up of 12 amino acids. Germline V gene data show CDR1 as SGHTA and CDR2 as FQGNSA. V lost 3 bases and J 2 bases, leaving 3 bases between the germline ends. The CDR3 loop is CASSFYTDTQYF. CDR3 nucleotides: TGTGCCAGCAGCTTCTACACAGATACGCAGTATTTT.

In its sample, this clonotype ranks as medium-sized. A library made for alpha chains picked up this beta chain off target, so its size means little. The chain recombines TRBV29-1 with TRBJ2-7; 7 nucleotides agree with TRBD2. Germline V CDR1 and CDR2: SQVTM, ANQGSEA. Trimming at V came to 4 bases and at J to 0 bases, leaving 3 bases not matched to a gene. The CDR3 runs 13 residues. CDR3 in amino acids: CSVAGGSSYEQYF. The CDR3 region has the DNA TGCAGCGTTGCGGGCGGGAGCTCCTACGAGCAGTACTTC.

The table lists this clonotype with many counts. This beta chain turned up in a library designed for alpha chains; as an off-target read, its abundance says little. V gene TRBV12-5 combines with J gene TRBJ1-1; TRBD1 is a possible D gene (5 bases). In germline, CDR1 is LGHNT, CDR2 FRNRAP. V dropped 0 bases and J dropped 0 bases, with 11 bases sitting between them. The CDR3 is 16 residues long. In DNA, the CDR3 is TGTGCTAGTGGTTTGGTAATTAAGGGGATGAACACTGAAGCTTTCTTT. Its translation: CASGLVIKGMNTEAFF.

This clonotype is medium-sized (0.01 to 0.1%) in the sample. Little can be read into the size of this beta chain, an off-target read in a library designed for alpha chains. V gene TRBV6-5 combines with J gene TRBJ1-3; D possibly corresponds to TRBD1 (6 bases). Looked up from germline, CDR1 is MNHEY and CDR2 is SVGAGI. This CDR3 is built from 14 residues. Trimming took off 0 bases at V and 8 bases at J, with 11 bases between the two ends. CDR3 sequence: CASSYSFRGYTIYF. CDR3 nucleotide sequence: TGTGCCAGCAGTTACTCTTTCAGGGGTTACACCATATATTTT.

This clonotype counts as medium-sized. Found in a library prepared for alpha chains, this beta chain is an off-target read, and its abundance has little meaning. Here the CDR3 reads CASSSRGEAFF. The CDR3 region has the DNA TGTGCCAGCAGCTCCCGGGGAGAAGCTTTCTTT. The chain has TRBV11-2 and TRBJ1-1, with D uncertain. CDR3 length: 11 residues. Germline CDR1 SGHAT, CDR2 FQNNGV. V lost 4 bases, J lost 8 bases, and 8 bases lay in between.

This clonotype was seen at least ten times. This beta chain is an off-target read within a library intended for alpha chains, so its frequency means little. This rearrangement joins TRBV12-3 or TRBV12-4 to TRBJ2-2, with D possibly being TRBD1 (5 bases). The ends were cut back, 5 bases at V and 4 bases at J, with 17 bases in the middle. CDR3 length: 16 amino acids. Here the CDR3 reads CASSHRQNLLTGELFF. The CDR3 DNA is TGTGCCAGCAGTCACCGACAGAACCTTCTCACCGGGGAGCTGTTTTTT.

The sample holds many counts of this clonotype. This beta chain is a stray sequence in a library constructed for alpha chains; its clone size is not meaningful. V and J are TRBV5-4 and TRBJ2-1; no definite D call. Trimming cost V 2 bases and J 3 bases, with 9 bases left between them. Per the germline V gene, CDR1 is SGHNT and CDR2 is YYREEE (reference sequence). The CDR3 runs to 14 residues. CDR3: CASSLGQNYNEQFF. The CDR3 DNA follows: TGTGCCAGCAGCTTAGGGCAGAACTACAATGAGCAGTTCTTC.

At least ten counts were recorded for this clonotype. The size of this beta chain means little, since it is a stray read in a library made for alpha chains. This rearrangement joins TRBV3-1 to TRBJ2-1; no firm D call. The germline V gene has CDR1 LGHDT and CDR2 YNNKEL (reference sequence). CDR3 length equals 13 residues. V lost 2 bases and J lost 4, with 6 bases in between. The CDR3 spells CASSQFQYNEQFF. The DNA of the CDR3 is TGTGCCAGCAGCCAATTTCAATACAATGAGCAGTTCTTC.

Concerning this clonotype: Because the library targeted alpha chains, this beta chain is an off-target read whose size means little. The chain recombines TRBV2 with TRBJ2-7; the D call may be TRBD1 or TRBD2 (5 bases each). The CDR3 spans 14 residues. Trimming removed 3 bases at V and 3 bases at J, with 12 bases between. Germline V gives CDR1 SNHLY, CDR2 FYNNEI. The CDR3 here is CASSEARGDYEQYF. CDR3 nucleotide sequence: TGTGCCAGCAGTGAGGCGAGGGGCGACTACGAGCAGTACTTC.

Regarding this clonotype: This sequence may be a read error, since a much larger clone differs from it by one base. Little can be read into the size of this beta chain, an off-target read in a library designed for alpha chains. The J gene is TRBJ1-1, the V gene TRBV12-3 or TRBV12-4; D not certain. V gave up 3 bases and J gave up 5 bases, with 10 bases separating them. The CDR3 is made up of 13 amino acids. This chain's CDR3 is CASSLSGGTEAFF. The CDR3 coding sequence is TGTGCCAGCAGTTTGTCCGGAGGGACTGAAGCTTTCTTT.

There are many counts of this clonotype. Little can be read into the size of this beta chain, an off-target read in a library designed for alpha chains. The chain joins TRBV6-2 or TRBV6-3 to TRBJ2-1; 12 nucleotides match TRBD2. The CDR3 is made up of 15 amino acids. CDR1 MNHEY and CDR2 SVGEGT come from the germline V gene. After removal of 2 bases from V and 12 bases from J, the junction contained 8 bases not matched to a gene. The CDR3 spells CASSYDTSGRPLQFF. The CDR3 coding sequence is TGTGCCAGCAGTTACGATACTAGCGGGAGGCCCCTGCAGTTCTTC.

This clonotype occurred many times. The library was built for alpha chains, so this beta chain is an off-target read and its size means little. The V gene is TRBV5-8, the J gene TRBJ1-5; D not resolved. Trimming pared 5 bases from V and 0 bases from J, leaving 6 bases between. Germline lookup yields CDR1 SGHTS and CDR2 YDEGEE. The length of the CDR3 is 13 residues. CDR3 nucleotides: TGTGCCAGCAGGGTGGATAGCAATCAGCCCCAGCATTTT. Encoded protein: CASRVDSNQPQHF. The variable domain in full, with the rest retrieved from reference TRBV5-8 and TRBJ1-5, is EAGVTQSPTHLIKTRGQQATLRCSPISGHTSVYWYQQALGLGLQFLLWYDEGEERNRGNFPPRFSGRQFPNYSSELNVNALELEDSALYLCASRVDSNQPQHFGDGTRLSIL.

A remark on this clonotype: With the library built for alpha chains, this beta chain is off target and its frequency is not meaningful. V and J are TRBV27 and TRBJ2-7, with D perhaps matching TRBD2 (5 bases). Germline V gene sequence: CDR1 MNHEY, CDR2 SMNVEV (reference sequence). The CDR3 loop spans 14 amino acids. The V and J ends lost 5 bases and 7 bases respectively, with 18 bases between them. Here the CDR3 reads CASSASGLYNEQYF. The CDR3 DNA reads TGTGCCAGCAGTGCCAGCGGACTCTACAATGAGCAGTACTTC.

This clonotype is deemed medium-sized. This beta chain came through as a stray read in a library set up for alpha chains, and its size says little. The J gene is TRBJ2-2, the V gene TRBV7-2; unclear D gene. V lost 1 base and J 2 bases, leaving 5 bases between the germline ends. CDR3 length equals 14 residues. Germline assignment: CDR1 SGHTA and CDR2 FQGNSA. The CDR3 DNA follows: TGTGCCAGCAGCTTAGGGCTCAACACCGGGGAGCTGTTTTTT. Encoded protein: CASSLGLNTGELFF.

This clonotype is labeled medium-sized (0.01 to 0.1%). This beta chain lies outside the target of a library built for alpha chains; its clone size means little. The V call is TRBV20-1, the J call TRBJ1-3, with 8 bases aligning to TRBD1. CDR1 DFQATT and CDR2 SNEGSKA come from the germline V gene (reference sequence). The CDR3 runs to 13 residues. J lost 6 bases, V lost 6 bases, and 7 bases had no gene match. The CDR3: CSATWDRLNTIYF. DNA of the CDR3: TGCAGTGCAACTTGGGACAGGTTAAACACCATATATTTT.

This clonotype was found a few times. The library was designed around alpha chains, so this beta chain is a stray read whose abundance carries little weight. V is TRBV29-1 and J is TRBJ2-7; 12 bases map to TRBD1. The CDR3 extends over 14 amino acids. Per germline, CDR1 SQVTM and CDR2 ANQGSEA. Trimming cost V 5 bases and J 5 bases; bases outside gene matches: 7. CDR3 DNA: TGCAGCGTTTTTTCCGGGACAGGGGGCAACGAGCAGTACTTC. As protein: CSVFSGTGGNEQYF.

There are many counts of this clonotype. Since the library was made to target alpha chains, this beta chain is a stray read and its abundance is not meaningful. V and J are TRBV19 and TRBJ2-7; 7 bases line up with TRBD2. The CDR3 is made up of 15 amino acids. Germline V CDR1 and CDR2: LNHDA, SQIVND (reference sequence). The trim removed 1 base at V and 0 bases at J, leaving 3 bases unmatched. Here the CDR3 reads CASSIGRTSSYEQYF. As DNA, the CDR3 is TGTGCCAGTAGTATAGGACGGACTAGCTCCTACGAGCAGTACTTC.

In its sample, this clonotype is large (0.1 to 1%). This beta chain slipped into a library made for alpha chains as a stray read, so its size is not meaningful. The rearrangement joins TRBV29-1 to TRBJ1-5; D ambiguous. Per the germline V gene, CDR1 is SQVTM and CDR2 is ANQGSEA. The CDR3 is 14 residues long. V lost 7 bases, J lost 2 bases, and 15 bases lay in between. CDR3 nucleotide sequence: TGCAGCGCAGGAGAGGGAATGGGCAATCAGCCCCAGCATTTT. Translating gives CSAGEGMGNQPQHF. Full variable domain (missing parts from reference TRBV29-1 and TRBJ1-5): SAVISQKPSRDICQRGTSLTIQCQVDSQVTMMFWYRQQPGQSLTLIATANQGSEATYESGFVIDKFPISRPNLTFSTLTVSNMSPEDSSIYLCSAGEGMGNQPQHFGDGTRLSIL.